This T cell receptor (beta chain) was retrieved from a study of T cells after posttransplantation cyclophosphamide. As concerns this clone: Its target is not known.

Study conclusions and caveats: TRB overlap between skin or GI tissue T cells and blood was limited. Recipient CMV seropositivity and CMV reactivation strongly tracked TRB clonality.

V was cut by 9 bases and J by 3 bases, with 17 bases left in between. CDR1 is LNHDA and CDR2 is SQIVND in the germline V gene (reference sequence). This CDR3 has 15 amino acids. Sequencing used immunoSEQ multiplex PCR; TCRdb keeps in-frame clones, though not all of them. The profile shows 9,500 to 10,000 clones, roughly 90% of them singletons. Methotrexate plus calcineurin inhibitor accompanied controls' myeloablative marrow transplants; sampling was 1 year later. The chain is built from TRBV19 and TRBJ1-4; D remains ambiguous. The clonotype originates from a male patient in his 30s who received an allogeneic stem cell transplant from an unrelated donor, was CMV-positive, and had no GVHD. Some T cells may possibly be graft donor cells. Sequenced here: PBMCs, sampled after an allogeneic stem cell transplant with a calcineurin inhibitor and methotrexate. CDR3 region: CASTPNGLANEKLFF. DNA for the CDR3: TGTGCCAGCACCCCGAACGGGTTGGCTAATGAAAAACTGTTTTTT.